Below, 20 T cell receptor beta chains from the same sample are listed, as sequenced in a study of T cells in Graves' hyperthyroidism and ophthalmopathy. Amplification of TCR beta CDR3 regions was performed using RNA transcripts as template. Using the HTBI primer set, a first-round RT-PCR was run on the TCR CDR3. TCRdb re-called the multiplex PCR reads with MiXCR, one entry per CDR3 protein. This table holds some 510,000 distinct CDR3 sequences, roughly 20% found once. Sequencing was done on a sample of blood. Receptor source: a man aged 18 to 30 with Graves' hyperthyroidism.

This clonotype appeared many times. This sequence joins TRBV7-8 and TRBJ1-2; 7 bases agree with TRBD1. This CDR3 is 13 amino acids long. Trimming at V came to 3 bases and at J to 7 bases, leaving 5 bases not matched to a gene. CDR1 is SGHVS and CDR2 is FQNEAQ in the germline V gene. The CDR3 nucleotides are TGTGCCAGCAGCTTGAGAGGGGGCTCTGGCTACACCTTC. This encodes CASSLRGGSGYTF.

This clonotype was detected ten times or more. The chain carries TRBV28 and TRBJ2-7; 7 bases map to TRBD1. The germline V gene has CDR1 MDHEN and CDR2 SYDVKM. This CDR3 comprises 15 residues. V was clipped by 8 bases and J by 1 base; unmatched bases: 11. In nucleotides, the CDR3 is TGTGCCAGCGGCTCGTGGGACAGCTTATCCTACGAGCAGTACTTC. Protein sequence: CASGSWDSLSYEQYF. The full variable domain, its missing parts supplied by reference TRBV28 and TRBJ2-7, is DVKVTQSSRYLVKRTGEKVFLECVQDMDHENMFWYRQDPGLGLRLIYFSYDVKMKEKGDIPEGYSVSREKKERFSLILESASTNQTSMYLCASGSWDSLSYEQYFGPGTRLTVT.

A few counts support this clonotype. V is TRBV20-1 and J is TRBJ2-7, with 10 bases aligning to TRBD2. V shed 6 bases, J shed 4 bases, and the junction held 9 bases outside the gene matches. This CDR3 contains 14 residues. From germline, CDR1 is DFQATT and CDR2 SNEGSKA (reference sequence). CDR3 coding DNA: TGCAGTGCCGGGGGAGCTAGCGGGAGTTACGAGCAGTACTTC. Its protein product is CSAGGASGSYEQYF.

This clonotype was picked up many times. The chain couples TRBV6-1 to TRBJ1-5, with no clear D. The V and J ends lost 5 bases and 2 bases respectively, with 10 bases between them. From germline, CDR1 is MNHNS and CDR2 SASEGT. The CDR3 has 14 residues. CDR3 in amino acids: CASSLRTGNQPQHF. The DNA for the CDR3 is TGTGCCAGCAGTCTTCGGACGGGCAATCAGCCCCAGCATTTT.

The table lists this clonotype with many counts. The V and J genes are TRBV29-1 and TRBJ2-2, with 8 bases that match TRBD2. The germline V gene has CDR1 SQVTM and CDR2 ANQGSEA. CDR3 size: 13 residues. V was pared by 4 bases and J by 6 bases, with 4 bases of the junction left unmatched. CDR3 protein: CSVGLAGAGELFF. The CDR3 nucleotides are TGCAGCGTTGGTCTAGCGGGCGCCGGGGAGCTGTTTTTT.

At least ten counts were recorded for this clonotype. The gene calls are TRBV28 and TRBJ2-7; a possible D gene is TRBD1 (5 bases). This CDR3 is built from 13 residues. CDR1 and CDR2 (germline): MDHEN, SYDVKM. V was shortened by 3 bases and J by 7 bases, with 13 bases between the two germline ends. In DNA, the CDR3 is TGTGCCAGCAGTTTCTGGGGCTCGGGTGAGCAGTACTTC. It translates to CASSFWGSGEQYF.

The chain recombines TRBV9 with TRBJ1-2, with D tentatively TRBD1 (5 bases). There are 14 residues in the CDR3. The germline V gene encodes CDR1 SGDLS and CDR2 YYNGEE. Trimming cost V 0 bases and J 5 bases, with 11 bases left between them. The CDR3 DNA sequence: TGTGCCAGCAGCGTAGGCCGGGCAGGGTATGGCTACACCTTC. Amino acids: CASSVGRAGYGYTF.

The gene calls are TRBV12-3 or TRBV12-4 and TRBJ2-2, with D perhaps TRBD1 (5 bases). Trimming took 3 bases from V and 3 from J, leaving 14 bases between them. This CDR3 region has 16 residues. CDR3 DNA sequence: TGTGCCAGCAGTTTTATCTGGGGCAGGGACACCGGGGAGCTGTTTTTT. It specifies CASSFIWGRDTGELFF.

The rearrangement joins TRBV7-6 to TRBJ2-5, with D possibly matching TRBD2 (5 bases). The germline V and J ends were trimmed by 6 bases and 7 bases, with 18 bases remaining between them. The CDR3 length is 14 residues. CDR1 is SGHVS and CDR2 is FNYEAQ in the germline V gene. The CDR3 DNA reads as TGTGCCAGCAGGCAGGCGGGTAGGGTGGCGACCCAGTACTTC. Amino acid sequence: CASRQAGRVATQYF.

This clonotype was seen repeatedly, ten times or more. The rearrangement uses TRBV28 and TRBJ1-1, with D possibly being TRBD1 (6 bases). The V gene lost 4 bases and the J gene lost 2 bases, with 11 bases spanning the gap. Germline V gene sequence: CDR1 MDHEN, CDR2 SYDVKM. The CDR3 spans 14 residues. The DNA of the CDR3 is TGTGCCAGCAGTTACACAGGGTCAAACACTGAAGCTTTCTTT. The encoded protein is CASSYTGSNTEAFF.

The rearrangement joins TRBV9 to TRBJ2-5, with TRBD2 identical over 7 bases. This CDR3 contains 15 residues. Trimming took 0 bases from V and 2 from J; bases not matched to a gene: 4. Looked up from germline, CDR1 is SGDLS and CDR2 is YYNGEE. The CDR3 sequence is CASSVAGTTQETQYF. Here the CDR3 DNA reads TGTGCCAGCAGCGTAGCCGGGACTACTCAAGAGACCCAGTACTTC.

This chain links TRBV11-3 with TRBJ2-5; D remains ambiguous. Germline lookup yields CDR1 SGHNT and CDR2 YENEEA. This CDR3 spans 12 amino acids. Between the trimmed V and J ends, which lost 1 base and 11 bases, there was a span of 11 bases. This CDR3 reads CASSLGWRAQYF. In DNA form, the CDR3 reads TGTGCCAGCAGCTTAGGATGGCGTGCTCAGTACTTC.

This clonotype came up many times. This chain connects TRBV2 to TRBJ1-2; TRBD1 aligns across 9 bases. This CDR3 is built from 17 residues. CDR1 is SNHLY, CDR2 FYNNEI, per germline. Trimming removed 5 bases from V and 6 bases from J; junction bases left unmatched: 16. The CDR3 sequence: CASSRIKRDREKDGYTF. CDR3 sequence (DNA): TGTGCCAGCAGTCGGATCAAAAGGGACAGGGAAAAAGATGGCTACACCTTC.

This clonotype was picked up many times. The chain combines TRBV11-2 with TRBJ2-7, with 7 bases identical to TRBD1. The CDR3 contains 17 residues. The V segment lost 5 bases and the J segment 0 bases; nucleotides outside the gene matches: 13. Per germline, CDR1 SGHAT and CDR2 FQNNGV. For the CDR3, the DNA is TGTGCCAGCAGCCACCCAGGCCACAGGGGCGGCTCCTACGAGCAGTACTTC. Translation gives CASSHPGHRGGSYEQYF.

This clonotype has ten or more counts. The chain combines TRBV15 with TRBJ2-5, with a possible D match to TRBD1 (5 bases). The CDR3 consists of 14 residues. Germline V gene sequence: CDR1 LNHNV, CDR2 YYDKDF (reference sequence). Trimming took 0 bases from V and 5 from J, leaving 10 bases between them. In DNA, the CDR3 is TGTGCCACCAGCAGAGATCAGGGTTGGGAGACCCAGTACTTC. Translation gives CATSRDQGWETQYF.

V is TRBV2 and J is TRBJ1-6, with a tentative D call TRBD1 (6 bases). The germline V gene encodes CDR1 SNHLY and CDR2 FYNNEI. Trimming took off 7 bases at V and 3 bases at J, with 7 bases between the two ends. The length of the CDR3 is 13 residues. CDR3 nucleotides: TGTGCCAGCAAAGGGGGCTATAATTCACCCCTCCACTTT. Its protein is CASKGGYNSPLHF.

This clonotype was seen a few times. This may arise from a read error, as a much more abundant clone is one base away. This chain joins TRBV20-1 and TRBJ2-5; TRBD2 matches at 9 bases. This CDR3 is built from 15 residues. Looked up from germline, CDR1 is DFQATT and CDR2 is SNEGSKA (reference sequence). CDR3 in amino acids: CGAGAGGPTGETQYF. CDR3 DNA sequence: TGCGGTGCTGGGGCGGGGGGGCCGACTGGGGAGACCCAGTACTTC.

This clonotype came up many times. The chain carries TRBV28 and TRBJ1-1; D not certain. V was shortened by 6 bases and J by 7 bases, with 9 bases between the two germline ends. From germline, CDR1 is MDHEN and CDR2 SYDVKM. This CDR3 has 11 amino acids. The chain's CDR3 is CASRMTGEAFF. The CDR3 bases are TGTGCCAGCAGGATGACGGGTGAAGCTTTCTTT.

This clonotype was detected many times. The chain links TRBV9 to TRBJ1-2; D may be TRBD1 (6 bases). V was shortened by 5 bases and J by 7 bases, with 15 bases between the two germline ends. This CDR3 is built from 13 residues. Germline CDR1 is SGDLS and CDR2 is YYNGEE. This CDR3 is CASRGTPQGGYTF. CDR3 bases: TGTGCCAGCAGGGGGACACCCCAGGGTGGCTACACCTTC.

This rearrangement joins TRBV2 to TRBJ2-2, with D uncertain. This CDR3 contains 14 residues. V lost 5 bases to trimming and J lost 4 bases, with 11 bases between them. Germline lookup yields CDR1 SNHLY and CDR2 FYNNEI. The CDR3 coding sequence is TGTGCCAGCAGTTATAGATCAGCCACCGGGGAGCTGTTTTTT. Its translation is CASSYRSATGELFF.